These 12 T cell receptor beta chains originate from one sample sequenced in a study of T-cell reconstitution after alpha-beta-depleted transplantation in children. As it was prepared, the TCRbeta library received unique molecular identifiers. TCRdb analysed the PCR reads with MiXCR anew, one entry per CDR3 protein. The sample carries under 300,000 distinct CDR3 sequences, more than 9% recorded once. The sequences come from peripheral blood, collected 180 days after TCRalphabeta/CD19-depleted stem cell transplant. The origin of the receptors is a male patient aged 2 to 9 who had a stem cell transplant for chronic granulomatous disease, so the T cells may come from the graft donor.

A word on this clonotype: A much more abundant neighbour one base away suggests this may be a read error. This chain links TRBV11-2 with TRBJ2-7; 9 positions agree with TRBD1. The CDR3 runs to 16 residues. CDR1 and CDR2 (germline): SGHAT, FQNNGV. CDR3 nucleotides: TGTGCCACCAGCCTTCGAGGGACAGGGAACTCCTACGAGCAGTACTTC. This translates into CATSLRGTGNSYEQYF. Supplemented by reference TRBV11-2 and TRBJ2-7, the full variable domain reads EAGVAQSPRYKIIEKRQSVAFWCNPISGHATLYWYQQILGQGPKLLIQFQNNGVVDDSQLPKDRFSAERLKGVDSTLKIQPAKLEDSAVYLCATSLRGTGNSYEQYFGPGTRLTVT.

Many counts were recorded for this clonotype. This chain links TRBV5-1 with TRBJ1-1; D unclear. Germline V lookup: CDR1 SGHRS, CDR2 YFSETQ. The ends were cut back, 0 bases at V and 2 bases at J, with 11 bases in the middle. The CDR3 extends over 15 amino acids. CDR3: CASSLDRVGNTEAFF. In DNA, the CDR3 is TGCGCCAGCAGCTTGGATAGGGTTGGTAACACTGAAGCTTTCTTT.

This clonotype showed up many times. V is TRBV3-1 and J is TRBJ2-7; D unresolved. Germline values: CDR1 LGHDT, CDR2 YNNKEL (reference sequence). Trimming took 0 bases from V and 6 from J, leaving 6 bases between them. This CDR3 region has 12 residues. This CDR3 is CASSQEVGEQYF. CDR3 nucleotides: TGTGCCAGCAGCCAAGAAGTCGGCGAGCAGTACTTC.

The CDR3 sequence: CASSLSRTSGYQETQYF. In DNA, the CDR3 is TGTGCCAGCAGCTTAAGCCGGACTAGCGGGTACCAAGAGACCCAGTACTTC. This rearrangement joins TRBV7-9 to TRBJ2-5; TRBD2 matches at 11 bases. This CDR3 is 17 amino acids long. Germline lookup yields CDR1 SEHNR and CDR2 FQNEAQ (reference sequence). The junction had 5 bases not matched to a gene; V was cut back by 2 bases and J by 0 bases.

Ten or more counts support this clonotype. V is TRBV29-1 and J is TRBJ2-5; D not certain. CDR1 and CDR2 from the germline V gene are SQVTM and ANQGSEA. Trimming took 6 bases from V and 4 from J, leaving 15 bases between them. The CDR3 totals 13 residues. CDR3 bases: TGCAGCGTCCGTGGCCGGTTTCGAGAGACCCAGTACTTC. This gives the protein CSVRGRFRETQYF.

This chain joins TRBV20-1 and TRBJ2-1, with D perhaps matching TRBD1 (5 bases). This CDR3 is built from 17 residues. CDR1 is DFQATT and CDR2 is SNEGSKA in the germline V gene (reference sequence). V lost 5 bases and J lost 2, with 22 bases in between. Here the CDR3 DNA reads TGCAGTGCTGCCACCGTCGGGTGGGCAGGGCCCTACAATGAGCAGTTCTTC. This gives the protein CSAATVGWAGPYNEQFF.

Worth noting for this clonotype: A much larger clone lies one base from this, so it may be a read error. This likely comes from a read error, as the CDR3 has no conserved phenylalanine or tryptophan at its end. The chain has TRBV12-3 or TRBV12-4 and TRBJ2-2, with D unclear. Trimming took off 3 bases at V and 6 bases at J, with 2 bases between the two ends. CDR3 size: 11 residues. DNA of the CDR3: TGTGCCAGCAGTTTCGCCGGGGAGCTGTTTATT. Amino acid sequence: CASSFAGELFI.

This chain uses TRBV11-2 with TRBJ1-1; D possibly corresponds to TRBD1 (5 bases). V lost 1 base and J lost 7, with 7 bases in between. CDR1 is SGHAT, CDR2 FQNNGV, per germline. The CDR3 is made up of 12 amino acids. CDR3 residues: CASSLVRGEAFF. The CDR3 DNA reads TGTGCCAGCAGCTTAGTTAGGGGTGAAGCTTTCTTT.

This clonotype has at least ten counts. CDR3 bases: TGTGCCAGCAGTGATTTAGCGGGGGGAAGCACAGATACGCAGTATTTT. Translated: CASSDLAGGSTDTQYF. The chain is built from TRBV6-4 and TRBJ2-3; the match to TRBD2 covers 10 bases. V lost 3 bases, J lost 0 bases, and 3 bases stayed unmatched. The CDR3 has 16 amino acids. Germline CDR1 MRHNA, CDR2 SNTAGT.

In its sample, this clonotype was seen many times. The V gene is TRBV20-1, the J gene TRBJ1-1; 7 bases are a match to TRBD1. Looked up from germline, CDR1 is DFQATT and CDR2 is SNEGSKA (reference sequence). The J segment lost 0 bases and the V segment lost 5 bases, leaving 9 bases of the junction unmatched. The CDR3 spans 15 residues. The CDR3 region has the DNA TGCAGTGCTGACAGGGTGATTAAAATGAACACTGAAGCTTTCTTT. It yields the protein CSADRVIKMNTEAFF.

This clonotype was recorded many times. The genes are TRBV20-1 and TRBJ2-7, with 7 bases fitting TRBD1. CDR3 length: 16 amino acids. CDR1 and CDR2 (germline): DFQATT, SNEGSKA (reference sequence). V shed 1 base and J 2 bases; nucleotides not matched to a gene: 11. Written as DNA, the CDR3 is TGCAGTGCTAGAGTGGCGGCTCGGGACAGCCCCTACGAGCAGTACTTC. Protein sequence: CSARVAARDSPYEQYF.

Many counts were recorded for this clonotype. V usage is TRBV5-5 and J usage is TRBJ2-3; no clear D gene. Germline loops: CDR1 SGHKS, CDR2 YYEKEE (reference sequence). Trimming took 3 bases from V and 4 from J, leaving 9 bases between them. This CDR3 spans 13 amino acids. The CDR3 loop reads CASSSGPPDTQYF. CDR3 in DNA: TGTGCCAGCAGCTCCGGGCCCCCAGATACGCAGTATTTT.